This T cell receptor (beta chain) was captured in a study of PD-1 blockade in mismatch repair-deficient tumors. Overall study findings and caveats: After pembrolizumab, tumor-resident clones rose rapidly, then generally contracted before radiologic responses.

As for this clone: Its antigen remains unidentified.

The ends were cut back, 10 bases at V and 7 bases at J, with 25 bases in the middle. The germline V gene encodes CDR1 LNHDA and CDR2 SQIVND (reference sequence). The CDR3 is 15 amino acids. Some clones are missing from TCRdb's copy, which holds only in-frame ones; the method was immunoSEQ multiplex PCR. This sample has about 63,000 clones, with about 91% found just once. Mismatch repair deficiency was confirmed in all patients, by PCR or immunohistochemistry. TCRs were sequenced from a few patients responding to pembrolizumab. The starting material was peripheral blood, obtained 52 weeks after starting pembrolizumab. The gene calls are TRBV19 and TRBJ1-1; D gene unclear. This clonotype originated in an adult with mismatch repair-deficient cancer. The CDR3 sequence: CATTRRENTLFEAFF. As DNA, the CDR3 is TGTGCCACCACGCGGAGAGAGAACACACTTTTTGAAGCTTTCTTT.